This is a list of T cell receptor beta chains from one sample in a study of cytomegalovirus exposure and HLA in healthy donors. TCRdb keeps only in-frame clones here, not all; method: immunoSEQ multiplex PCR. This repertoire shows fewer than 130,000 clones, about three quarters found once; its top ten account for about 3.2%. Input material: PBMCs. The receptors here all came from a woman aged 55-70 years in good health and CMV-seropositive. Each CDR3 is given with its conserved first and last residue. Each record gives: D gene, CDR3 length, clone size, J gene, V gene, CDR3 protein, CDR3 DNA. D genes are given only for firm matches. Expanded clones are given a class, and other clones once, few, many or no size at all.

>.|14|.|TRBJ2-2|TRBV11-3
CASSGRQNTGELFF
TGTGCCAGCAGCGGGAGACAGAACACCGGGGAGCTGTTTTTT
>.|14|once|TRBJ2-7|TRBV6-4
CASSDSQGWREQYF
TGTGCCAGCAGTGACTCTCAGGGTTGGCGCGAGCAGTACTTC
>.|16|.|TRBJ2-3|TRBV4-1
CASSQGPDKYTDTQYF
TGCGCCAGCAGCCAAGGCCCGGACAAATACACAGATACGCAGTATTTT
>.|14|.|TRBJ1-1|TRBV18
CASSPGAGNTEAFF
TGTGCCAGCTCACCAGGAGCGGGGAACACTGAAGCTTTCTTT
>TRBD1|15|.|TRBJ2-7|TRBV19
CASSPGTGGAYEQYF
TGTGCCAGTAGTCCAGGGACAGGGGGAGCCTACGAGCAGTACTTC
>.|14|.|TRBJ2-7|TRBV7-2
CASRPGGLSGGQYF
TGTGCCAGCAGGCCGGGCGGACTATCCGGGGGGCAGTACTTC
>TRBD1|14|.|TRBJ1-2|TRBV25-1
CASSPGQLNYGYTF
TGTGCCAGCAGTCCGGGACAGTTAAACTATGGCTACACCTTC
>.|15|.|TRBJ1-1|TRBV9
CASSVVTGGWTEAFF
TGTGCCAGCAGCGTAGTAACGGGGGGCTGGACTGAAGCTTTCTTT
>.|12|.|TRBJ2-7|TRBV2
CASGTGYYEQYF
TGTGCCAGCGGTACAGGATACTACGAGCAGTACTTC
>.|14|few|TRBJ1-4|TRBV27
CASSLLGRGEKLFF
TGTGCCAGCAGTTTACTCGGGAGGGGTGAAAAACTGTTTTTT
>TRBD1|16|once|TRBJ2-7|TRBV12-5
CASGLVGQGKTYEQYF
TGTGCTAGTGGTTTGGTTGGACAGGGGAAGACATACGAGCAGTACTTC
>TRBD1|15|.|TRBJ2-7|TRBV7-6
CASSPAGTGVYEQYF
TGTGCCAGCAGCCCAGCCGGGACAGGGGTCTACGAGCAGTACTTC
>.|14|.|TRBJ2-7|TRBV9
CASSVTGGSYEQYF
TGTGCCAGCAGCGTAACTGGCGGCTCCTACGAGCAGTACTTC
>.|12|.|TRBJ1-2|TRBV19
CASTKGASGYTF
TGTGCCAGTACTAAAGGGGCCTCTGGCTACACCTTC
>TRBD1|12|.|TRBJ1-4|TRBV29-1
CSGTTGSEKLFF
TGCAGCGGTACGACAGGGAGTGAAAAACTGTTTTTT
>.|17|.|TRBJ2-5|TRBV21-1
CASSSSRSSRAGGTQYF
TGTGCCAGCAGCTCCTCGAGGTCCAGTCGGGCGGGCGGGACCCAGTACTTC
>.|10|.|TRBJ1-2|TRBV6-5
CASSRDGYTF
TGTGCCAGCAGTCGAGATGGCTACACCTTC
>TRBD1|15|.|TRBJ2-1|TRBV5-6
CASSFRDRAYNEQFF
TGTGCCAGCAGCTTCCGGGACAGAGCCTACAATGAGCAGTTCTTC
>.|11|.|TRBJ2-5|TRBV5-8
CASSWGRTQYF
TGTGCCAGCAGCTGGGGGCGGACCCAGTACTTC
>.|13|.|TRBJ2-1|TRBV5-4
CASSLVSYNEQFF
TGTGCCAGCAGCTTGGTGTCTTACAATGAGCAGTTCTTC
>.|14|.|TRBJ2-5|TRBV7-7
CASSPGTTKETQYF
TGTGCTAGCAGCCCCGGGACAACTAAAGAGACCCAGTACTTC
>.|14|.|TRBJ2-3|TRBV5-5
CASRMGPSTDTQYF
TGTGCCAGCAGAATGGGGCCTAGCACAGATACGCAGTATTTT
>.|14|once|TRBJ1-2|TRBV6-5
CASSYGGGGQGYTF
TGTGCCAGCAGTTACGGGGGGGGCGGTCAGGGCTACACCTTC
>.|11|.|TRBJ2-7|TRBV20-1
CSARQDYEQYF
TGCAGTGCTAGACAGGACTACGAGCAGTACTTC
>TRBD1|15|once|TRBJ2-3|TRBV6-6
CASSHPGQGADTQYF
TGTGCCAGCAGCCACCCGGGACAGGGGGCAGATACGCAGTATTTT
>TRBD1|12|.|TRBJ1-1|TRBV28
CASSRLAGGAFF
TGTGCCAGCAGCCGGTTGGCAGGGGGGGCTTTCTTT
>.|15|.|TRBJ1-1|TRBV9
CASSAGLQGSMSAFF
TGTGCCAGCAGCGCTGGTCTGCAGGGGTCTATGTCAGCTTTCTTT
>.|15|.|TRBJ2-3|TRBV6-5
CASSPMGAHTDTQYF
TGTGCCAGCAGTCCCATGGGGGCCCACACAGATACGCAGTATTTT
>.|13|.|TRBJ2-7|TRBV5-1
CASSSGAGYEQYF
TGCGCCAGCAGCTCCGGCGCCGGGTACGAGCAGTACTTC